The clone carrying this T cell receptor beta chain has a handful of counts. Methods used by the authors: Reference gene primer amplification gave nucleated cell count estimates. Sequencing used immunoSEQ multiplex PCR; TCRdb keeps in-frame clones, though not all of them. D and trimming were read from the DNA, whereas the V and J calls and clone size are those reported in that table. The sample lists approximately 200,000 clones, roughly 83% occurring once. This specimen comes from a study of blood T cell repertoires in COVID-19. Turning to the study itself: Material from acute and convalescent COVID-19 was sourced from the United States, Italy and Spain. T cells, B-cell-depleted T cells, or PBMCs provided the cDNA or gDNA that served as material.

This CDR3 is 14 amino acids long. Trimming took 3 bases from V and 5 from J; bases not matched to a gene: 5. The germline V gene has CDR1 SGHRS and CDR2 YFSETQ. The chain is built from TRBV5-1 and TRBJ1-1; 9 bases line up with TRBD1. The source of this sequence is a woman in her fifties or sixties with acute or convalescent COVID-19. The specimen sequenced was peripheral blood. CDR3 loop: CASSWDRAVTEAFF. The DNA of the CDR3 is TGCGCCAGCAGCTGGGACAGGGCGGTAACTGAAGCTTTCTTT.